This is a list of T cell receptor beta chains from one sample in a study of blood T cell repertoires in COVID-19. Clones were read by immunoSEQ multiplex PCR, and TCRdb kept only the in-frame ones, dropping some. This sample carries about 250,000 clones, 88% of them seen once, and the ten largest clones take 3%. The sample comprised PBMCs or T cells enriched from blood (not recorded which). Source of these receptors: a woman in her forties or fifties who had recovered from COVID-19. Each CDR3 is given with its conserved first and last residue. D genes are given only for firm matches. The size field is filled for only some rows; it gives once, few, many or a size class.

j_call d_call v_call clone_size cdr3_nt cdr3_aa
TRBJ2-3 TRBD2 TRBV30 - TGTGCCTGGAGTGCGGGTAGCGGGAGAGCAGATACGCAGTATTTT CAWSAGSGRADTQYF
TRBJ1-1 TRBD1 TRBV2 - TGTGCCAGCAGAAGACAGGGATTCTCTGAAGCTTTCTTT CASRRQGFSEAFF
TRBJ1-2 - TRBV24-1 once TGTGCCACCAGTGGACGGGGAACTAACTATGGCTACACCTTC CATSGRGTNYGYTF
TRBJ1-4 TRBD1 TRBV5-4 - TGTGCCAGCAGCCGCGGGACAGGATATGAAAAACTGTTTTTT CASSRGTGYEKLFF
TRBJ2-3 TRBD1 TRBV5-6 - TGTGCCAGCAGCTCAAACAGGGGAAGCACAGATACGCAGTATTTT CASSSNRGSTDTQYF
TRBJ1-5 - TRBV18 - TGTGCCAGCTCACCTTCGGGTTTGGGTTCTCAGCCCCAGCATTTT CASSPSGLGSQPQHF
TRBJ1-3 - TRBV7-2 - TGTGCCAGCAGCTTAGGGGCCCTCCGTGGAAACACCATATATTTT CASSLGALRGNTIYF
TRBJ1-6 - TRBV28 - TGTGCCAGCAGCCCGTCAGGGACTTATAATTCACCCCTCCACTTT CASSPSGTYNSPLHF
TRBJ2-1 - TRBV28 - - CASSILVISNTLNEQFF
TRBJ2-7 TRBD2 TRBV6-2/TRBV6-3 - TGTGCCAGCAGTCTTCTTACTAGCGGCAATCCCTACGAGCAGTACTTC CASSLLTSGNPYEQYF
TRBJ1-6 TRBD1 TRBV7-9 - TGTGCCAGCAGCTTAAGGACAGGGGAGATTTCCTATAATTCACCCCTCCACTTT CASSLRTGEISYNSPLHF
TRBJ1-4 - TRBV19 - TGTGCCAGTAGTCTCGGGGGAAATAATGAAAAACTGTTTTTT CASSLGGNNEKLFF
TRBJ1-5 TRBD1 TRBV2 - TGTGCCAGCAGCCGACAGGGAACGCGTAGCAATCAGCCCCAGCATTTT CASSRQGTRSNQPQHF
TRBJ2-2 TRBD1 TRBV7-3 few TGTGCCAGCAGCCCGACCCGGGACAGGGGTACCGGGGAGCTGTTTTTT CASSPTRDRGTGELFF
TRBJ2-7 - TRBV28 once TGTGCCAGCAGTTTAGGGGGCGGCTACGAGCAGTACTTC CASSLGGGYEQYF
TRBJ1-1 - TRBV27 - TGTGCCAGCAGTCAAGACAGGAACGAAGCTTTCTTT CASSQDRNEAFF
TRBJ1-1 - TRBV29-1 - TGCGGCGGGGAGGGGGGTTACACTGAAGCTTTCTTT CGGEGGYTEAFF
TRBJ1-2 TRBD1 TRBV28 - TGTGCCAGCAGTTTAGTGGGACCGGGACAGGGGGCCCCACTCGGTGGCTACACCTTC CASSLVGPGQGAPLGGYTF
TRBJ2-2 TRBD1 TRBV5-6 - TGTGCCAGCAGCTTTAAAGACAGGGGGCTCGTCGGGGAGCTGTTTTTT CASSFKDRGLVGELFF
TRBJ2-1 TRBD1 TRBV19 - TGTGCCAGTAGGACACAGGGGAATGAGCAGTTCTTC CASRTQGNEQFF
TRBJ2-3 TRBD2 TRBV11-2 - TGTGCCAGCAGCTTAGCGCCGGGGGGGGCTGCAGATACGCAGTATTTT CASSLAPGGAADTQYF
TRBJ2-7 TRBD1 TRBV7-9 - TGTGCCAGCAGCAGTGGACAGGGGAGCTCCTACGAGCAGTACTTC CASSSGQGSSYEQYF
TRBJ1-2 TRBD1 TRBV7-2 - TGTGCCAGCAGCTCCCGGACAGGGGGCTTGGGCTACACCTTC CASSSRTGGLGYTF
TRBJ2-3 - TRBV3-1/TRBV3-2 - TGTGCCAGCAGCCCCGGGAGTAAGACCGATACGCAGTATTTT CASSPGSKTDTQYF
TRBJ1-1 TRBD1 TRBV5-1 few TGCGCCAGCAGCTTGGCTGGGACAGGACAAACTTTCTTT CASSLAGTGQTFF
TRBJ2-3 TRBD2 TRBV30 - TGTGCCTGGAGTCGGGGGGTAGCGGGGGATACGCAGTATTTT CAWSRGVAGDTQYF
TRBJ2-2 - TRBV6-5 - TGTGCCAGCAGTTACTTTCGCGGGGGCAACACCGGGGAGCTGTTTTTT CASSYFRGGNTGELFF
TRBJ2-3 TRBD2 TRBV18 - TGTGCCAGCTCACCGTCCGCGGGAGATGGTGATACGCAGTATTTT CASSPSAGDGDTQYF
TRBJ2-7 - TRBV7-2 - TGTGCCAGCAGCCTACGGGACATAGGCTACGAGCAGTACTTC CASSLRDIGYEQYF
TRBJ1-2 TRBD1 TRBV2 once TGTGCCAGCAGTGCCGGACAGGGGGCTCGTGGTGGCTACACCTTC CASSAGQGARGGYTF
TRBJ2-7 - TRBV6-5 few TGTGCCAGCAGTTATCAGGGGTACGAGCAGTACTTC CASSYQGYEQYF
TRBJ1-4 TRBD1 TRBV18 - TGTGCCAGCTCACCCACAGGGGGCGCGAGTGAAAAACTGTTTTTT CASSPTGGASEKLFF
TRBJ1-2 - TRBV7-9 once TGTGCCAGCAGCCCAGATGGGGGGGGCTATGGCTACACCTTC CASSPDGGGYGYTF
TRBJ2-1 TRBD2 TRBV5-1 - TGCGCCAGCAGCCCTGGGACTAGCGGGGCCTTCAATGAGCAGTTCTTC CASSPGTSGAFNEQFF
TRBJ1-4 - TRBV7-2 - TGTGCCAGCACCCTACGACAGGCCGGAAAACTGTTTTTT CASTLRQAGKLFF
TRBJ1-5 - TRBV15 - TGTGCCACCAGCAGAGGAGGCACTCAGCCCCAGCATTTT CATSRGGTQPQHF
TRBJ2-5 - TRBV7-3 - TGTGCCAGCAGCTTATATTTTCGTTTGACTAGAACGCAAGAGACCCAGTACTTC CASSLYFRLTRTQETQYF
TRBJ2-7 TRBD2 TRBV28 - TGTGCCAGCAGTTCCGGGGGGACGTACGAGCAGTACTTC CASSSGGTYEQYF
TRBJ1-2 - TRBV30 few TGTGCCTGGAGTCTTCAGGGGCGACGAGCTCACTATGGCTACACCTTC CAWSLQGRRAHYGYTF
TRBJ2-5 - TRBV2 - TGTGCCAGCAGTGAACGGGGGACCGAGTACTTC CASSERGTEYF
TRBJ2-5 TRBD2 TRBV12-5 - TGTGCTAGTGGTTTGGTACAGCTGGTGGCGGGAGGGAGGTACCAAGAGACCCAGTACTTC CASGLVQLVAGGRYQETQYF